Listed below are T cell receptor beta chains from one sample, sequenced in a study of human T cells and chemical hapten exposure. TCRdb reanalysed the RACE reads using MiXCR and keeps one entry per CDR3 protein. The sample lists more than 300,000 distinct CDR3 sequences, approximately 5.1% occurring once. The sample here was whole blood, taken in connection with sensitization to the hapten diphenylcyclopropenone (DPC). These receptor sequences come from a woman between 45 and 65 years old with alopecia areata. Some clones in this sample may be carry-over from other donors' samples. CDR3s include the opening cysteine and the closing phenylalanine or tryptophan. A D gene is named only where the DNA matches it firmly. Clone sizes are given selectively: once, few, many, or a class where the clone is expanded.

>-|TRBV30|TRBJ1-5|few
TGTGCCTGGAGTGGGCCTCAAACAGGTTTTAATCAGCCCCAGCATTTT
CAWSGPQTGFNQPQHF
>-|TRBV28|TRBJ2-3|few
TGTGCCAGCGGTTCTTCGGTTAGCACAGATACGCAGTATTTT
CASGSSVSTDTQYF
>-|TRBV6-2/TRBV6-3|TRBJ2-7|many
TGTGCCACCACAGTTTCGGGGGAGCAGTACTTC
CATTVSGEQYF
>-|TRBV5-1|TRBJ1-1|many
TGCGCCAGCAGCTTGGCCGGGGACATGAACACTGAAGCTTTCTTT
CASSLAGDMNTEAFF
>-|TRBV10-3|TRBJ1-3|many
TGTGCCATCAGATCTAGTACCTCCTTGGACACCATATATTTT
CAIRSSTSLDTIYF
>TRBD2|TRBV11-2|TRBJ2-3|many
TGTGCCAGCAGCTTCCTCACGGGCGGGGGTGGCACAGATACGCAGTATTTT
CASSFLTGGGGTDTQYF
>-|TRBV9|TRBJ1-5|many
TGTGCCAGCAGCGCTTATGAGGAAAGTAAGCCCCAGCATTTT
CASSAYEESKPQHF
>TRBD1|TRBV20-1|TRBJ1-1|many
TGCAGTGCTTCGGACAGGCCGGGCACTGAAGCTTTCTTT
CSASDRPGTEAFF
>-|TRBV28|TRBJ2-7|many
TGTGCCAGCACCAGATTAACACGCACTGAGCAGTACTTC
CASTRLTRTEQYF
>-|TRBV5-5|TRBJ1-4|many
TGTGCCAGCAGCTTGTATGGCCAGGATAAACTGTTTTTT
CASSLYGQDKLFF
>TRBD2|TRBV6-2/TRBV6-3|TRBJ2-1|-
TGTGCCAGCAGTAGCGATACTAGCGGGGGGGCGAATGAGCAGTTCTTC
CASSSDTSGGANEQFF
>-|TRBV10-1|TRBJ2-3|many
TGCGCCAGCAGTTACACCACAGATACGCAGTATTTT
CASSYTTDTQYF
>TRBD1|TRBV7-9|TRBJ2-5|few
TGTGCCAGCAGCTCCAGGGGGCAAGAGACCCAGTACTTC
CASSSRGQETQYF
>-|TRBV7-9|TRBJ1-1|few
TGTGCCAGCAGCATAGGAGGAGAATACACTGAAGCTTTCTTT
CASSIGGEYTEAFF
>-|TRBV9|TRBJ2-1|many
TGTGCCAGCAGCAGGGGGGCTAGCGGTGGGAGTGAGCAGTTCTTC
CASSRGASGGSEQFF
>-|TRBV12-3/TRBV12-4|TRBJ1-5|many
TGTGCCAGCAGTTTTCTCCAGGGATTAAATCAGCCCCAGCATTTT
CASSFLQGLNQPQHF
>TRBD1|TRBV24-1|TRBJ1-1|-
TGTGCCACCAATACCGGGACAGTGAACACTGAAGCTTTCTTT
CATNTGTVNTEAFF
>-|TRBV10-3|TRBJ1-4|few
TGTGCCATCAGTAGGTCTGATGCAACTAATGAAAAACTGTTTTTT
CAISRSDATNEKLFF
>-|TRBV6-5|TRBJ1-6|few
TGTGCCAGCAGTTACTGGGGGGGGTCACCCCTCCACTTT
CASSYWGGSPLHF
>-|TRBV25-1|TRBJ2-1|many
TGTGCCAGCAGTGAATTTCACAATGAGCAGTTCTTC
CASSEFHNEQFF
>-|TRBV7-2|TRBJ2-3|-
TGTGCCAGCACCTCCTTTCCGAATACGCAGTATTTT
CASTSFPNTQYF
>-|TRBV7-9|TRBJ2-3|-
TGTGCCAGCGACGAACTCACAGATACGCAGTATTTT
CASDELTDTQYF
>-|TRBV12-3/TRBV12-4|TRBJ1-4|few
TGTGCCAGCAGTTTAAACGGAGTACTTAATGAAAAACTGTTTTTT
CASSLNGVLNEKLFF
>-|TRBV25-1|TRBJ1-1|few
TGTGCCAGCAGCCGGGGCCAGGGAGAAGCTTTCTTT
CASSRGQGEAFF
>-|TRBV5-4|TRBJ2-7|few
TGTGCCAGCAGCTTGGGGGCCAGGGACGAGCAGTACTTC
CASSLGARDEQYF
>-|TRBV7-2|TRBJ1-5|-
TGTGCCAGCAGCTTAAAAAGTAGCAATCAGCCCCAGCATTTT
CASSLKSSNQPQHF
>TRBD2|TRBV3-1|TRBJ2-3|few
TGTGCCAGCAGCCAACAAAGCGGGAGGGTCACAGATACGCAGTATTTT
CASSQQSGRVTDTQYF
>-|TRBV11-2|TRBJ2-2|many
TGTGCCAGCAGTCCTGGAGGCCAGCCCGGGGAGCTGTTTTTT
CASSPGGQPGELFF
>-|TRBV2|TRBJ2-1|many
TGTGCCAGCATTCCGGCCCCGTCGGACTACAATGAGCAGTTCTTC
CASIPAPSDYNEQFF
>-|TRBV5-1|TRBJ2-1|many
TGCGCCAGCAGCTTGGGGGGGTTCTCCTACAATGAGCAGTTCTTC
CASSLGGFSYNEQFF
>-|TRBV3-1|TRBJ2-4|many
TGTGCCAGCAGCCAAGATAGGAACATTCAGTACTTC
CASSQDRNIQYF